This T cell receptor (beta chain) appears in the sequencing data of a study of CD8+ T cells in alopecia areata. General study results and limits: Elevated clonality characterized lesional scalp relative to normal scalp, particularly in alopecia totalis/universalis.

V lost 5 bases and J 0 bases, leaving 10 bases between the germline ends. The CDR3 totals 13 residues. Germline CDR1 is GTSNPN and CDR2 is SVGIG (reference sequence). Extraction and reverse transcription of RNA yielded cDNA as the sequencing template. Measured with immunoSEQ multiplex PCR; TCRdb has only the in-frame clones, and not every one. The sample records about 160,000 clones, under 70% being singletons. Points on this clone: The antigen remains undetermined.

Treatment specified: oral pan-JAK inhibitor, 5-10 mg twice daily. The source material was CD4+ T cells sorted from blood, sampled at week 4, from a patient treated with tofacitinib. The chain has TRBV30 and TRBJ1-1; no definite D call. The clonotype originates from a human donor with alopecia areata. The CDR3 DNA follows: TGTGCCTGGGTGGACCAATTGAACACTGAAGCTTTCTTT. Translation: CAWVDQLNTEAFF.